The 20 T cell receptor beta chains below were found in one sample sequenced in a study of beta chain features in type 1 diabetes. The whole isolated RNA underwent reverse transcription, so sequencing captured expressed TCRB transcripts. Some clones are missing from TCRdb's copy, which holds only in-frame ones; the method was immunoSEQ multiplex PCR. Of nearly 250,000 clones listed, 55% to 70% were seen once; the top ten hold 0.053%. Sample: naive CD4+ T cells from blood. The receptors here all came from a man aged 25-45 years in good health.

J is TRBJ2-7 and V is TRBV7-9, with TRBD2 matching 12 bases. The junction had 2 bases not matched to a gene; V was cut back by 1 base and J by 7 bases. CDR3 size: 14 residues. Germline CDR1 is SEHNR and CDR2 is FQNEAQ (reference sequence). The CDR3 sequence: CASSLVLAGGEQYF. CDR3 in DNA: TGTGCCAGCAGCTTAGTACTAGCGGGAGGTGAGCAGTACTTC.

This clone appeared a few times. The chain has TRBV18 and TRBJ1-6; D gene unclear. The CDR3 has 13 residues. The V gene's germline CDR1 is KGHSH and CDR2 LQKENI. Trimming shortened V by 2 bases and J by 7 bases, and 6 bases separated the two germline ends. The CDR3 DNA sequence: TGTGCCAGCTCACCAAGGTCGAATTCACCCCTCCACTTT. Amino acids: CASSPRSNSPLHF.

The chain carries TRBV15 and TRBJ2-7, with D perhaps matching TRBD2 (5 bases). Trimming pared 4 bases from V and 6 bases from J, leaving 25 bases between. CDR1 is LNHNV and CDR2 is YYDKDF in the germline V gene (reference sequence). The CDR3 has 17 amino acids. CDR3: CATSTPGKGAFGVEQYF. DNA of the CDR3: TGTGCCACCAGCACCCCGGGGAAAGGAGCCTTTGGGGTCGAGCAGTACTTC.

The V and J genes are TRBV19 and TRBJ2-3, with TRBD1 as a possible D gene (6 bases). The CDR3 has 14 residues. Germline V lookup: CDR1 LNHDA, CDR2 SQIVND (reference sequence). Trimming left V 5 bases short and J 0 bases short, with 9 bases between. CDR3 nucleotides: TGTGCCAGTAGTCAGGGGATCAGCACAGATACGCAGTATTTT. The encoded protein is CASSQGISTDTQYF. Combining the CDR3 with reference TRBV19 and TRBJ2-3 gives the whole variable domain DGGITQSPKYLFRKEGQNVTLSCEQNLNHDAMYWYRQDPGQGLRLIYYSQIVNDFQKGDIAEGYSVSREKKESFPLTVTSAQKNPTAFYLCASSQGISTDTQYFGPGTRLTVL.

This clone occurred a few times. The chain recombines TRBV30 with TRBJ2-5; D is ambiguous. Trimming took off 3 bases at V and 2 bases at J, with 4 bases between the two ends. Germline-derived CDR1 and CDR2 are GTSNPN and SVGIG (reference sequence). The CDR3 totals 11 residues. CDR3 sequence: CAWRFQETQYF. As DNA, the CDR3 is TGTGCCTGGAGATTTCAAGAGACCCAGTACTTC.

The CDR3 is CASSLEGTGYYNEQFF. Written as DNA, the CDR3 is TGTGCCAGCAGCTTAGAAGGGACAGGGTACTACAATGAGCAGTTCTTC. The chain joins TRBV11-3 to TRBJ2-1, with 9 bases aligning to TRBD1. The V gene end was trimmed by 0 bases and the J gene end by 3 bases; junction bases not matched to a gene: 3. The CDR3 consists of 16 residues. Germline loops: CDR1 SGHNT, CDR2 YENEEA.

The chain uses TRBV6-5 and TRBJ1-4, with 7 bases that match TRBD1. This CDR3 is built from 15 residues. With V trimmed by 5 bases and J by 4 bases, 7 bases remained unmatched. Germline V gives CDR1 MNHEY, CDR2 SVGAGI. This chain's CDR3 is CASSRGGIVNEKLFF. CDR3 in DNA: TGTGCCAGCAGTCGAGGGGGCATCGTTAATGAAAAACTGTTTTTT.

The V gene is TRBV9, the J gene TRBJ1-2, with D unclear. Trimming left V 7 bases short and J 1 base short, with 8 bases between. In germline, CDR1 is SGDLS, CDR2 YYNGEE. This CDR3 contains 12 residues. CDR3 coding DNA: TGTGCCAGCGCACAGCTTAACTATGGCTACACCTTC. It specifies CASAQLNYGYTF.

The sample holds a few counts of this clone. The chain joins TRBV10-3 to TRBJ2-7; D not resolved. CDR3 length: 13 residues. V lost 2 bases, J lost 0 bases, and 5 bases lay in between. Germline lookup yields CDR1 ENHRY and CDR2 SYGVKD. CDR3 sequence: CAISELDSYEQYF. Here the CDR3 DNA reads TGTGCCATCAGTGAGCTAGACTCCTACGAGCAGTACTTC.

V usage is TRBV7-6 and J usage is TRBJ1-6; D is ambiguous. Looked up from germline, CDR1 is SGHVS and CDR2 is FNYEAQ. This CDR3 has 14 amino acids. The ends were cut back, 5 bases at V and 12 bases at J, with 17 bases in the middle. The CDR3 DNA is TGTGCCAGCAGCCCAGACGGACGTTTCGAACCCCTCCACTTT. Its translation is CASSPDGRFEPLHF.

The chain recombines TRBV10-3 with TRBJ1-2, with a tentative D call TRBD1 (6 bases). V was trimmed by 6 bases and J by 4 bases, leaving 9 bases between them. This CDR3 contains 12 residues. CDR1 is ENHRY and CDR2 is SYGVKD in the germline V gene. The CDR3 bases are TGTGCCATCAGGACAGGTGGCTATGGCTACACCTTC. Translating it yields CAIRTGGYGYTF.

This clone was seen only a few times. The CDR3 DNA is TGTGCCAGCAGCCCCTTGGAGCGGGGAGGCGATGAGCAGTTCTTC. Translation gives CASSPLERGGDEQFF. The chain couples TRBV7-9 to TRBJ2-1; 7 nucleotides agree with TRBD2. The J segment lost 8 bases and the V segment lost 5 bases, leaving 12 bases of the junction unmatched. From germline, CDR1 is SEHNR and CDR2 FQNEAQ (reference sequence). The CDR3 runs 15 residues.

This clone was counted once. V and J are TRBV6-6 and TRBJ1-2; D is perhaps TRBD1 (5 bases). CDR3 length equals 14 residues. Germline assignment: CDR1 MNHNY and CDR2 SVGAGI (reference sequence). Trimming took off 9 bases at V and 0 bases at J, with 14 bases between the two ends. CDR3 nucleotide sequence: TGTGCCAGTACATCGACAGCCGCTAACTATGGCTACACCTTC. This sequence encodes CASTSTAANYGYTF.

V usage is TRBV4-1 and J usage is TRBJ2-7, with D uncertain. Germline loops: CDR1 MGHRA, CDR2 YSYEKL. Trimming removed 1 base at V and 3 bases at J, with 7 bases between. The CDR3 loop spans 13 amino acids. As DNA, the CDR3 is TGCGCCAGCAGCCAAGTTCATCTCTACGAGCAGTACTTC. This gives the protein CASSQVHLYEQYF.

This rearrangement joins TRBV25-1 to TRBJ2-1; 10 bases align to TRBD2. This CDR3 spans 15 amino acids. V lost 1 base to trimming and J lost 8 bases; unmatched junction nucleotides: 5. Germline CDR1 MGHDK, CDR2 SYGVNS. As DNA, the CDR3 is TGTGCCAGCAGTGAATTTGGGACTAGCGCCGATGAGCAGTTCTTC. Translation: CASSEFGTSADEQFF.

A note on this clone: The same CDR3 is also encoded by other DNA sequences in this sample. The V gene is TRBV7-9, the J gene TRBJ2-1; D is uncertain. The CDR3 spans 12 residues. Trimming removed 1 base from V and 6 bases from J, with 4 bases in between. The germline gives CDR1 SEHNR, CDR2 FQNEAQ (reference sequence). This CDR3 is CASSLVANEQFF. For the CDR3, the DNA is TGTGCCAGCAGCTTAGTAGCCAATGAGCAGTTCTTC. Full variable domain (remainder filled in from reference TRBV7-9 and TRBJ2-1): DTGVSQNPRHKITKRGQNVTFRCDPISEHNRLYWYRQTLGQGPEFLTYFQNEAQLEKSRLLSDRFSAERPKGSFSTLEIQRTEQGDSAMYLCASSLVANEQFFGPGTRLTVL.

This clone has only a few counts. V gene TRBV30 combines with J gene TRBJ2-1; a weak D match, TRBD2 (6 bases). CDR1 is GTSNPN, CDR2 SVGIG, per germline (reference sequence). V dropped 0 bases and J dropped 9 bases, with 9 bases sitting between them. The length of the CDR3 is 12 residues. CDR3 nucleotide sequence: TGTGCCTGGAGTGTACTTAGCGGTGAGCAGTTCTTC. Residues: CAWSVLSGEQFF.

V and J are TRBV10-3 and TRBJ2-3; D is undetermined. The CDR3 consists of 15 residues. V lost 2 bases to trimming and J lost 9 bases, with 18 bases between them. Germline values: CDR1 ENHRY, CDR2 SYGVKD. The CDR3 protein is CAISEGPDLTNTQYF. The CDR3 nucleotides are TGTGCCATCAGTGAGGGCCCAGACTTGACGAACACGCAGTATTTT.

V and J are TRBV7-2 and TRBJ1-5; 8 bases map to TRBD1. The germline V gene has CDR1 SGHTA and CDR2 FQGNSA. With 5 bases clipped from V and 4 bases from J, the junction kept 10 bases outside the gene matches. CDR3 length: 16 amino acids. The CDR3 sequence: CASSPAGTGLNQPQHF. In DNA, the CDR3 is TGTGCCAGCAGCCCAGCCGGGACAGGACTGAATCAGCCCCAGCATTTT.

The genes are TRBV29-1 and TRBJ2-7; 7 positions agree with TRBD1. Unmatched junction bases numbered 9, after V lost 3 bases and J lost 4 bases. From germline, CDR1 is SQVTM and CDR2 ANQGSEA. This CDR3 spans 14 amino acids. CDR3 residues: CSVDSGQRGYEQYF. Here the CDR3 DNA reads TGCAGCGTTGACTCGGGACAGAGGGGTTACGAGCAGTACTTC.